This TCR beta chain was sequenced for a study of blood T cell repertoires in COVID-19 (dated by TCRdb to about 2020). For the wider study: Samples covering the acute and convalescent phases of COVID-19 were provided by collaborators in the United States, Italy and Spain. The material from the prospective study consisted of cDNA or gDNA derived from T cells, B-cell-depleted T cells, or PBMCs. Subjects who had been exposed to COVID-19, were actively infected with it, or had recovered from it provided the deeply sampled blood TCRbeta repertoires that made up the dataset. A freely available public database, intended as a resource for researchers studying the immune response to SARS-CoV-2, is where the repertoires were released. Samples were obtained from the ongoing ImmuneRACE study (first 160 participants) and from 1,200 or so subjects provided by 6 global collaborators. Sample metadata almost always included a de-identified subject ID, COVID-19 status, age in years and sex. Where available, HLA class I and class II types were obtained from metadata supplied by the sample provider rather than from assay-based typing. Findings and caveats that apply to the study as a whole: The amount of clinical and demographic metadata varied by source and participant and was provided uncurated.

TCRbeta CDR3 regions were amplified from genomic DNA using the immunoSEQ Assay, a bias-controlled multiplex PCR. Turning to the authors' computational methods: Nucleated cell counts per sample were estimated from amplification of reference gene primers within the assay. To quantify the absolute abundance of each unique TCRbeta CDR3 rearrangement, sequence reads were collapsed and filtered. For each sample, productive Simpson clonality was calculated as the square root of Simpson's diversity index across productive rearrangements. TCRdb provides this immuneACCESS table in a form limited to in-frame rearrangements. Some clones are lacking; in checked studies, under half of them reflect an unresolved V gene, and why the rest are absent is not known. That table supplies the V and J calls and clone size; D and trimming were determined from the DNA. The sample table lists about 140,000 clones, over 75% of them with a count of one. 2.5% to 3.5% of the sample is in the top ten clones.

Participants in the prospective study were enrolled through a virtual design, were aged about 18 to 90 years, and lived in roughly 24 United States geographic areas. In the prospective study, cohorts were assigned on the basis of participant-reported clinical history obtained from a screening survey and a study questionnaire. For ImmuneRACE Cohort 3, a participant was defined as recovered based on two consecutive negative NP/OP PCR tests, clearance by a healthcare professional, or resolution of symptoms. In the prospective study, mobile phlebotomists collected whole blood, serum and a nasopharyngeal or oropharyngeal swab from each participant. Participants in the prospective study had the option to provide additional blood draws and questionnaires over a roughly 2-month period. Blood samples from the prospective study were shipped frozen or at room temperature prior to DNA extraction. The CDR3 measures 13 amino acids from cysteine to phenylalanine. The CDR3 DNA has 39 bases and is translated from base 1. Based on the germline V gene, the CDR1 and CDR2 sequences are SQVTM and ANQGSEA. V loses 6 bases, J loses 1 base, and the germline ends lie 12 bases apart.

For this clone: Its target antigen remains unknown. No base quality information exists; no much larger clone differs at one position.

This receptor was obtained from a woman aged 50 to 65 who had recovered from COVID-19. Sequencing was performed on PBMCs or T cells enriched from blood (not recorded which). This chain joins TRBV29-1 to TRBJ1-1; the best D guess is TRBD1, with 6 bases matching. CDR3 reads: CSVGGGWNTEAFF. The DNA sequence follows: TGCAGCGTGGGCGGGGGCTGGAACACTGAAGCTTTCTTT. Beyond the CDR3, the reference TRBV29-1 and TRBJ1-1 genes provide the residues; the full variable domain reads: SAVISQKPSRDICQRGTSLTIQCQVDSQVTMMFWYRQQPGQSLTLIATANQGSEATYESGFVIDKFPISRPNLTFSTLTVSNMSPEDSSIYLCSVGGGWNTEAFFGQGTRLTVV.